The entry below gives a single TCR beta chain sequence along with its context. TCRdb called the 5' RACE reads again in MiXCR, with one record for every CDR3 protein. The sample holds nearly 350,000 distinct CDR3 sequences, approximately 13% seen once. CDR3 size: 14 residues. Trimming removed 7 bases at V and 1 base at J, with 13 bases between. Germline loops: CDR1 MNHEY, CDR2 SVGEGT. The record originates from a study of T-cell memory formation after mild COVID-19. Sequenced sample: PBMCs or a T cell subset sorted from them (not recorded which). The sequence was collected from a man younger than 35 who had mild COVID-19 (a few samples of this study predate the infection). Cell type and time point are not known. The chain has TRBV6-2 or TRBV6-3 and TRBJ1-1; unclear D gene. CDR3 region: CASNAKRRNTEAFF. Here the CDR3 DNA reads TGTGCCAGCAACGCAAAGAGGAGGAACACTGAAGCTTTCTTT.